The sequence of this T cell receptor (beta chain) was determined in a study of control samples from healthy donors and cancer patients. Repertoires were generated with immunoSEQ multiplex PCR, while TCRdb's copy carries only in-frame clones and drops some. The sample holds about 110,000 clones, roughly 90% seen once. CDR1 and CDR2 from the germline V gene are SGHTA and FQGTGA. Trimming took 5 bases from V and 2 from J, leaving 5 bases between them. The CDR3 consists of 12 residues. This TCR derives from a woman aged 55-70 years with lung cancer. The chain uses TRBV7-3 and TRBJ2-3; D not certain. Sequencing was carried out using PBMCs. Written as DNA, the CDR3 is TGTGCCAGCAGCGCAACCACAGATACGCAGTATTTT. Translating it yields CASSATTDTQYF.